These 9 T cell receptor beta chains share one sample of origin, sequenced in a study of cytomegalovirus exposure and HLA in healthy donors. Vbeta (60) and Jbeta (13) primers were used in the PCR. The protocol was immunoSEQ multiplex PCR, while the TCRdb copy is restricted to in-frame clones and leaves out a portion. The table shows about 120,000 clones, with approximately 72% occurring only once. Sequenced: PBMCs. The receptors come from a man in his late teens or twenties in good health and CMV-seronegative.

The genes are TRBV15 and TRBJ2-5; tentative D call: TRBD1 (5 bases). Germline V gene lookup returns CDR1 LNHNV and CDR2 YYDKDF (reference sequence). Between the trimmed V and J ends, which lost 4 bases and 5 bases, there was a span of 8 bases. CDR3 size: 12 residues. The chain's CDR3 is CATSKTDETQYF. CDR3 DNA: TGTGCCACCAGCAAGACAGATGAGACCCAGTACTTC.

The rearrangement links TRBV29-1 to TRBJ1-1; 11 positions agree with TRBD1. Germline CDR1 reads SQVTM; CDR2 reads ANQGSEA. V lost 7 bases to trimming and J lost 4 bases; unmatched junction nucleotides: 5. The length of the CDR3 is 13 residues. The CDR3 here is CSARGTGGTEAFF. The DNA for the CDR3 is TGCAGCGCCCGGGGGACAGGGGGCACTGAAGCTTTCTTT. Variable domain in full (rest from reference TRBV29-1 and TRBJ1-1): SAVISQKPSRDICQRGTSLTIQCQVDSQVTMMFWYRQQPGQSLTLIATANQGSEATYESGFVIDKFPISRPNLTFSTLTVSNMSPEDSSIYLCSARGTGGTEAFFGQGTRLTVV.

The chain carries TRBV27 and TRBJ1-4, with D unclear. Germline values: CDR1 MNHEY, CDR2 SMNVEV (reference sequence). The CDR3 loop spans 15 amino acids. Trimming cost V 2 bases and J 8 bases, with 15 bases left between them. Written as DNA, the CDR3 is TGTGCCAGCAGTTTACGTCCGACTCAACGGGAAAAACTGTTTTTT. It codes for CASSLRPTQREKLFF.

This clone was recorded a few times. The V and J genes are TRBV30 and TRBJ1-4; 8 bases are a match to TRBD1. Trimming took 8 bases from V and 10 from J; bases not matched to a gene: 9. Germline V CDR1 and CDR2: GTSNPN, SVGIG (reference sequence). The CDR3 spans 12 residues. The CDR3 loop reads CAEGTGPGKLFF. The CDR3 DNA follows: TGTGCCGAAGGGACAGGCCCCGGAAAACTGTTTTTT.

V usage is TRBV7-9 and J usage is TRBJ2-7; D remains ambiguous. The germline CDR1 and CDR2 sequences are SEHNR and FQNEAQ (reference sequence). The CDR3 is made up of 14 amino acids. Trimming took off 1 base at V and 0 bases at J, with 7 bases between the two ends. The CDR3 spells CASSLGPSSYEQYF. CDR3 nucleotides: TGTGCCAGCAGCTTAGGACCTAGCTCCTACGAGCAGTACTTC.

This clone was seen a few times. V and J are TRBV4-2 and TRBJ2-4, with 9 bases identical to TRBD2. J gave up 1 base and V 0 bases, and 1 base lay outside the gene matches. This CDR3 spans 16 amino acids. Germline lookup yields CDR1 LGHNA and CDR2 YNFKEQ. The DNA for the CDR3 is TGTGCCAGCAGCCAAGATCTAGCGGGGGCCAAAAACATTCAGTACTTC. This encodes CASSQDLAGAKNIQYF.

The chain couples TRBV18 to TRBJ2-2; a weak D match, TRBD2 (6 bases). The CDR3 runs 16 residues. Trimming took off 3 bases at V and 5 bases at J, with 16 bases between the two ends. The V gene's germline CDR1 is KGHSH and CDR2 LQKENI. The CDR3 DNA reads as TGTGCCAGCTCACCCCCCGGGCGGGGAGGAACCGGGGAGCTGTTTTTT. This sequence encodes CASSPPGRGGTGELFF.

The chain combines TRBV29-1 with TRBJ2-7, with 9 positions matching TRBD1. Trimming removed 6 bases from V and 4 bases from J; junction bases left unmatched: 10. This CDR3 is built from 14 residues. Germline V gives CDR1 SQVTM, CDR2 ANQGSEA. CDR3 amino acids: CSVAKTGGPYEQYF. The CDR3 coding sequence is TGCAGCGTCGCAAAAACAGGGGGCCCTTACGAGCAGTACTTC.

The count of this clone is one. The chain couples TRBV28 to TRBJ1-1; tentatively, D is TRBD1 (6 bases). Germline CDR1 reads MDHEN; CDR2 reads SYDVKM. This CDR3 has 14 amino acids. With 6 bases removed from V and 1 base from J, the gap between germline ends came to 12 bases. CDR3 sequence (DNA): TGTGCCAGCAGCGCTCCGGGACAGAACACTGAAGCTTTCTTT. Protein: CASSAPGQNTEAFF.